Reported below is one T cell receptor beta chain. Sequenced by immunoSEQ multiplex PCR; TCRdb stores in-frame clones only, minus some. The sample lists approximately 150,000 clones; approximately 88% were seen once. The source of the sample is a study of T cell responses to AZD1222 COVID-19 vaccine. The receptor was derived from an adult who received the AZD1222 COVID-19 vaccine. The starting material was peripheral blood, obtained 28 days after the second AZD1222 dose.

In nucleotides, the CDR3 is TGTGCCAGCAGCCATAAAAGTGAGCAGTTCTTC. This sequence encodes CASSHKSEQFF. The V gene is TRBV12-3 or TRBV12-4, the J gene TRBJ2-1; D is ambiguous. The CDR3 contains 11 residues. V lost 6 bases and J lost 9, with 9 bases in between.